Listed below are T cell receptor beta chains from one sample, sequenced in a study of OX40 agonist ivuxolimab in advanced cancers. Some clones are missing from TCRdb's copy, which holds only in-frame ones; the method was immunoSEQ multiplex PCR. This sample has 74,000 or so clones; about 89% occur once, and the top ten carry 2% to 2.5%. The sample was CD4+ or CD8+ T cells sorted from blood, taken in a trial of the OX40 agonist ivuxolimab. The receptors originated from an adult with an advanced solid tumor such as melanoma, head and neck, liver or kidney cancer. The CDR3 runs from the conserved cysteine through the conserved F or W. D genes are given only for firm matches. Clone size, where shown, is once, few, many, or a class for clones that have expanded.

NA	TRBV28	NA	TRBJ1-3	CASTDSPSSGNTIYF	TGTGCCAGCACTGACAGTCCTAGCTCTGGAAACACCATATATTTT
TRBD2	TRBV5-1	once	TRBJ2-1	CASSLPGLAGGPNEQFF	TGCGCCAGCAGCTTACCGGGACTAGCGGGGGGCCCCAATGAGCAGTTCTTC
NA	TRBV20-1	NA	TRBJ1-3	CSAPLGNTIYF	TGCAGTGCGCCCCTTGGAAACACCATATATTTT
TRBD1	TRBV14	NA	TRBJ2-4	CASSHDRANIQYF	TGTGCCAGCAGCCACGACAGGGCTAACATTCAGTACTTC
TRBD1	TRBV6-1	NA	TRBJ2-5	CASRGTGGLRTQYF	TGTGCCAGCAGGGGGACAGGGGGTCTGAGGACCCAGTACTTC
NA	TRBV4-3	NA	TRBJ2-7	CASSQDSHTYEQYF	TGCGCCAGCAGCCAAGATAGTCATACCTACGAGCAGTACTTC
NA	TRBV7-2	NA	TRBJ1-6	CASSLGGVQNSPLHF	TGTGCCAGCAGTCTCGGAGGGGTTCAGAATTCACCCCTCCACTTT
TRBD1	TRBV6-5	NA	TRBJ1-2	CASRDSGTGGGYTF	TGTGCCAGCAGAGACTCCGGGACAGGGGGAGGCTACACCTTC
TRBD1	TRBV7-9	NA	TRBJ2-7	CASSTTRGGTGGREQYF	TGTGCCAGCAGCACAACTCGCGGCGGGACAGGCGGACGCGAGCAGTACTTC
NA	TRBV27	NA	TRBJ2-3	CASRNTKAGSTDTQYF	TGTGCCAGCAGAAACACTAAGGCGGGGTCCACAGATACGCAGTATTTT
NA	TRBV11-3	NA	TRBJ2-1	CASSLGGGGEQFF	TGTGCCAGCAGCTTAGGCGGGGGCGGTGAGCAGTTCTTC
TRBD1	TRBV4-1	NA	TRBJ2-3	CASSQLGTAGPTDTQYF	TGCGCCAGCAGCCAACTCGGGACAGCCGGGCCCACAGATACGCAGTATTTT
TRBD1	TRBV7-6	NA	TRBJ1-4	CASSPRQGPNEKLFF	TGTGCCAGCAGCCCCCGACAGGGACCTAATGAAAAACTGTTTTTT
NA	TRBV9	NA	TRBJ2-7	CASSVEQGGYEQYF	TGTGCCAGCAGCGTAGAACAGGGAGGGTACGAGCAGTACTTC
TRBD1	TRBV7-2	NA	TRBJ2-1	CASSWGQGVYNEQFF	TGTGCCAGCAGCTGGGGACAGGGGGTTTACAATGAGCAGTTCTTC
TRBD1	TRBV7-9	NA	TRBJ2-7	CASSGQARDEQYF	TGTGCCAGCAGCGGACAGGCCAGGGACGAGCAGTACTTC
NA	TRBV7-6	NA	TRBJ2-5	CASSLGGHRTETQYF	TGTGCCAGCAGCTTAGGGGGGCACAGGACAGAGACCCAGTACTTC
NA	TRBV6-5	once	TRBJ2-1	CASSYRFGLNNEQFF	TGTGCCAGCAGTTACCGCTTTGGCCTTAACAATGAGCAGTTCTTC
NA	TRBV27	once	TRBJ2-7	CASSLFVQGREQYF	TGTGCCAGCAGTTTATTCGTCCAGGGAAGAGAGCAGTACTTC
NA	TRBV7-6	NA	TRBJ1-4	CASSLGPPTTNEKLFF	TGTGCCAGCAGCTTAGGACCCCCTACAACTAATGAAAAACTGTTTTTT
TRBD2	TRBV11-3	NA	TRBJ2-7	CASWRTSGENSYEQYF	TGTGCCAGCTGGAGGACTAGCGGGGAAAATTCCTACGAGCAGTACTTC
NA	TRBV30	NA	TRBJ2-1	CAEGTNRLHNEQFF	TGTGCCGAAGGAACTAATAGACTCCACAATGAGCAGTTCTTC
NA	TRBV9	NA	TRBJ2-7	CASSVAGESGPYEQYF	TGTGCCAGCAGCGTAGCTGGCGAGTCCGGGCCCTACGAGCAGTACTTC
NA	TRBV6-6	NA	TRBJ1-3	CASRGQFNSGNTIYF	TGTGCCAGCAGAGGACAGTTCAACTCTGGAAACACCATATATTTT
NA	TRBV19	few	TRBJ1-5	CASSIRAGGDQPQHF	TGTGCCAGTAGTATAAGGGCAGGAGGAGATCAGCCCCAGCATTTT
TRBD2	TRBV2	NA	TRBJ2-3	CASSVLAGRDTQYF	TGTGCCAGCAGTGTTTTAGCGGGGCGGGATACGCAGTATTTT
NA	TRBV29-1	once	TRBJ2-1	CSAATGAGVSSYNEQFF	TGCAGCGCAGCGACAGGGGCGGGGGTAAGCTCCTACAATGAGCAGTTCTTC
NA	TRBV30	NA	TRBJ2-7	CAWSVQAKEQYF	TGTGCCTGGAGTGTACAGGCGAAGGAGCAGTACTTC
NA	TRBV6-1	few	TRBJ2-2	CASRIGPNTGELFF	TGTGCCAGCAGGATAGGGCCAAACACCGGGGAGCTGTTTTTT
TRBD1	TRBV5-1	once	TRBJ1-4	CASSPSGGPSEKLFF	TGCGCCAGCAGCCCCTCAGGGGGCCCGAGTGAAAAACTGTTTTTT
NA	TRBV7-9	NA	TRBJ2-5	CASSLRLNYGETQYF	TGTGCCAGCAGCTTAAGACTAAACTACGGAGAGACCCAGTACTTC
NA	TRBV5-6	NA	TRBJ1-1	CASSLSPLNTEAFF	TGTGCCAGCAGCTTGAGTCCTCTCAACACTGAAGCTTTCTTT
NA	TRBV6-1	NA	TRBJ2-5	CASSETGRNQETQYF	TGTGCCAGCAGTGAAACGGGAAGAAACCAAGAGACCCAGTACTTC
NA	TRBV6-6	NA	TRBJ2-1	CASSQGEGEQFF	TGTGCCAGCAGTCAGGGAGAAGGGGAGCAGTTCTTC
TRBD1	TRBV4-1	NA	TRBJ2-7	CASSLEGTGLDEQYF	TGCGCCAGCAGCTTGGAAGGGACAGGGCTGGACGAGCAGTACTTC
TRBD2	TRBV6-5	NA	TRBJ2-3	CAAKSSGVVDTQYF	TGTGCCGCCAAGTCTAGCGGGGTAGTAGATACGCAGTATTTT
NA	TRBV5-5	NA	TRBJ1-3	CASSWGDSGNTIYF	TGTGCCAGCAGCTGGGGGGACTCTGGAAACACCATATATTTT
NA	TRBV14	NA	TRBJ2-6	CASSLPSGANVLTF	TGTGCCAGCAGTCTTCCTTCTGGGGCCAACGTCCTGACTTTC
NA	TRBV18	NA	TRBJ1-2	CASSPQRESGGYTF	TGTGCCAGCTCACCACAGAGGGAGAGTGGTGGCTACACCTTC
NA	TRBV19	NA	TRBJ1-3	CASSTNMGSGNTIYF	TGTGCCAGTAGTACAAACATGGGCTCTGGAAACACCATATATTTT
NA	TRBV5-1	few	TRBJ2-3	CASSLAGVRDTQYF	TGCGCCAGCAGCTTGGCGGGGGTTCGGGATACGCAGTATTTT
TRBD2	TRBV10-2	NA	TRBJ2-3	CASSERTGGTSTDTQYF	TGCGCCAGCAGTGAAAGGACGGGAGGGACTAGCACAGATACGCAGTATTTT
NA	TRBV10-3	NA	TRBJ2-2	CAISEYSAATGELFF	TGTGCCATCAGTGAGTACTCCGCCGCCACCGGGGAGCTGTTTTTT
NA	TRBV11-1	few	TRBJ2-5	CASSGEGFGTQYF	TGTGCCAGCAGCGGCGAGGGGTTCGGGACCCAGTACTTC
NA	TRBV19	medium-sized	TRBJ1-6	CASTDWGILEGDNSPLHF	TGTGCCAGTACTGATTGGGGTATCTTAGAAGGCGATAATTCACCCCTCCACTTT
TRBD1	TRBV19	medium-sized	TRBJ1-5	CASSPRGQKQNQPQHF	TGTGCCAGTAGCCCAAGGGGACAGAAGCAAAATCAGCCCCAGCATTTT
TRBD1	TRBV30	NA	TRBJ1-6	CAWSAGGGGSPLHF	TGTGCCTGGAGTGCAGGGGGTGGAGGTTCACCCCTCCACTTT
TRBD2	TRBV6-1	NA	TRBJ2-7	CASSEGGGDYEQYF	TGTGCCAGCAGTGAAGGGGGGGGAGACTACGAGCAGTACTTC
NA	TRBV25-1	NA	TRBJ2-1	CASSEFRGTYYNEQFF	TGTGCCAGCAGTGAATTTCGGGGGACCTATTACAATGAGCAGTTCTTC
TRBD2	TRBV28	NA	TRBJ2-1	CASGGVLPLGQFF	TGTGCCAGCGGGGGGGTTTTACCCCTAGGGCAGTTCTTC
NA	TRBV7-9	NA	TRBJ1-1	CASSRQSLNTEAFF	TGTGCCAGCAGCCGACAGAGCTTGAACACTGAAGCTTTCTTT
NA	TRBV19	NA	TRBJ2-1	CAGSSVQSSYNEQFF	TGTGCCGGTAGTTCCGTTCAGAGTTCCTACAATGAGCAGTTCTTC
NA	TRBV18	NA	TRBJ1-5	CASSPESYSNQPQHF	TGTGCCAGCTCACCAGAATCCTATAGCAATCAGCCCCAGCATTTT
TRBD2	TRBV5-6	NA	TRBJ2-3	CASSLAPAGGGFLYF	TGTGCCAGCAGCTTGGCCCCAGCGGGGGGGGGATTTCTGTATTTT
NA	TRBV7-2	NA	TRBJ1-3	CASSRGANEGNTIYF	TGTGCCAGCAGCCGAGGGGCTAACGAGGGAAACACCATATATTTT
NA	TRBV5-4	NA	TRBJ1-1	CASSRAGGSENTEAFF	TGTGCCAGCAGCCGGGCCGGGGGGTCCGAGAACACTGAAGCTTTCTTT
TRBD2	TRBV9	once	TRBJ2-2	CASSVVAGGRFTGELFF	TGTGCCAGCAGCGTTGTCGCGGGGGGGCGGTTCACCGGGGAGCTGTTTTTT
TRBD1	TRBV6-5	NA	TRBJ1-1	CASRVDRGRGSEAFF	TGTGCCAGCAGGGTGGACAGGGGAAGGGGGTCCGAAGCTTTCTTT
TRBD2	TRBV7-2	NA	TRBJ2-2	CASSFLPAGRGTGELFF	TGTGCCAGCAGCTTTCTCCCAGCGGGACGCGGCACCGGGGAGCTGTTTTTT
TRBD1	TRBV6-5	NA	TRBJ1-1	CASRQGPNTEAFF	TGTGCCAGTAGACAGGGACCGAACACTGAAGCTTTCTTT